What follows are 9 T cell receptor beta chains derived from one specimen sequenced in a study of patients and donors after allogeneic stem cell transplantation. TCRdb ran MiXCR on the RT-PCR reads and lists one entry per CDR3 protein. The table includes about a million distinct CDR3 sequences, roughly 17% detected once. The specimen sequenced was blood, either unsorted or a sorted T cell fraction (not recorded which). The source of these receptors is a human donor who was either an allogeneic HSCT recipient or a stem cell or donor lymphocyte infusion donor (not recorded which). It is not recorded whose cells these are; they may come from a transplant donor.

The sample holds a few counts of this clonotype. The V call is TRBV6-2 or TRBV6-3, the J call TRBJ2-5, with a weak D call TRBD2 (6 bases). The CDR3 has 16 residues. Looked up from germline, CDR1 is MNHEY and CDR2 is SVGEGT. Trimming removed 2 bases at V and 4 bases at J, with 17 bases between. CDR3 sequence (DNA): TGTGCCAGCAGTTACCCCCCGTCTAGCGCCGGAGAGACCCAGTACTTC. This codes for CASSYPPSSAGETQYF.

The chain uses TRBV11-2 and TRBJ2-4; the D gene is possibly TRBD1 (5 bases). With 3 bases removed from V and 5 bases from J, the gap between germline ends came to 14 bases. Looked up from germline, CDR1 is SGHAT and CDR2 is FQNNGV. This CDR3 has 15 amino acids. CDR3 DNA sequence: TGTGCCAGCAGCTTCAGGCACAGGAGAGAAAACATTCAGTACTTC. Its translation: CASSFRHRRENIQYF.

This clonotype showed up just a few times. The chain joins TRBV7-9 to TRBJ2-7, with 7 positions matching TRBD2. V was pared by 8 bases and J by 5 bases, with 12 bases of the junction left unmatched. CDR3 length: 14 residues. In germline, CDR1 is SEHNR, CDR2 FQNEAQ (reference sequence). The CDR3: CASQATSVFHEQYF. The CDR3 DNA reads as TGTGCCAGCCAAGCCACTAGCGTTTTCCACGAGCAGTACTTC.

The chain couples TRBV4-2 to TRBJ2-7, with 9 bases aligning to TRBD1. Germline trimming cut 3 bases from V and 6 bases from J; bases unmatched to any gene: 9. Germline assignment: CDR1 LGHNA and CDR2 YNFKEQ. The CDR3 extends over 15 amino acids. The CDR3 nucleotides are TGTGCCAGCAGCCACCCCGACAGGGGGGGTATCGAGCAGTACTTC. Its protein is CASSHPDRGGIEQYF.

The chain employs TRBV20-1 and TRBJ2-5; D is perhaps TRBD1 (5 bases). This CDR3 has 12 residues. Germline lookup yields CDR1 DFQATT and CDR2 SNEGSKA (reference sequence). Trimming cost V 4 bases and J 5 bases, with 11 bases left between them. Here the CDR3 reads CSANPQGETQYF. The DNA of the CDR3 is TGCAGTGCTAACCCCCAGGGCGAGACCCAGTACTTC.

The chain uses TRBV10-3 and TRBJ1-1; maybe TRBD1 (6 bases). The CDR3 is 14 residues long. V shed 4 bases and J shed 1 base, with 10 bases lying between them. CDR1 is ENHRY, CDR2 SYGVKD, per germline. CDR3 in amino acids: CAISGGGGNTEAFF. CDR3 DNA: TGTGCCATCAGTGGAGGGGGGGGGAACACTGAAGCTTTCTTT.

With respect to this clonotype: Possible read error: a much larger clone is one base away. The chain is built from TRBV28 and TRBJ2-7; D not resolved. Per the germline V gene, CDR1 is MDHEN and CDR2 is SYDVKM. V was clipped by 3 bases and J by 4 bases, with 4 bases between them. The CDR3 is made up of 11 amino acids. The CDR3 loop is CASSFVYEQYF. The CDR3 nucleotides are TGTGCCAGCAGTTTTGTATACGAGCAGTACTTC.

This clonotype was seen repeatedly, ten times or more. The chain carries TRBV7-2 and TRBJ1-5; 7 nucleotides agree with TRBD1. Germline V CDR1 and CDR2: SGHTA, FQGNSA. The V segment lost 5 bases and the J segment 8 bases; nucleotides outside the gene matches: 6. The CDR3 spans 13 residues. CDR3 region: CASSEGQSEPQHF. The CDR3 DNA sequence: TGTGCCAGCAGCGAGGGACAGTCAGAGCCCCAGCATTTT.

A single count supports this clonotype. The CDR3 protein is CAWSGLQSNQPQHF. The CDR3 bases are TGTGCCTGGAGCGGACTACAAAGCAATCAGCCCCAGCATTTT. The J gene is TRBJ1-5, the V gene TRBV30; D not resolved. The ends were cut back, 3 bases at V and 1 base at J, with 10 bases in the middle. The CDR3 is made up of 14 amino acids. Germline values: CDR1 GTSNPN, CDR2 SVGIG (reference sequence).